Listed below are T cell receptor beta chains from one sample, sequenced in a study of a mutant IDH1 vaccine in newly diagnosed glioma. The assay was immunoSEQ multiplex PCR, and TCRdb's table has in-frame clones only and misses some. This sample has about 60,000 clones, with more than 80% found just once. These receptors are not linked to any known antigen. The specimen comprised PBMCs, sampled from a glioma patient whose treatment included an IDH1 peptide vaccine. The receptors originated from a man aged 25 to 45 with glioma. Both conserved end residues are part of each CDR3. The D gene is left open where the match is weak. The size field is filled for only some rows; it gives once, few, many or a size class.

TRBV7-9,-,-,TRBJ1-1,CASSVRSNTEAFF,TGTGCCAGCAGCGTTCGAAGTAACACTGAAGCTTTCTTT
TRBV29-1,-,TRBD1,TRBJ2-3,CSVEGGQGADTQYF,TGCAGCGTTGAAGGGGGACAGGGTGCGGATACGCAGTATTTT
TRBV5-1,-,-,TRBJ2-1,CASSPQQVWDEQFF,TGCGCCAGCAGCCCTCAGCAGGTTTGGGATGAGCAGTTCTTC
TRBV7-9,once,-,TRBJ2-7,CASSPGTGLRSYEQYF,TGTGCCAGCAGCCCGGGGACCGGGCTCCGATCCTACGAGCAGTACTTC
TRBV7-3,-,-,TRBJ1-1,CASSLNAGEAFF,TGTGCCAGCAGCTTAAACGCTGGAGAAGCTTTCTTT
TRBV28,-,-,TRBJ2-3,CASSLKPGRNTQYF,TGTGCCAGCAGTTTAAAACCCGGCAGGAATACGCAGTATTTT
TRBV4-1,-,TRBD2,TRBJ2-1,CASSQVPDLERESFF,TGCGCCAGCAGCCAAGTTCCCGATCTAGAGCGGGAGTCGTTCTTC
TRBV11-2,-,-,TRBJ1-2,CASSRFQSPGYTF,TGTGCCAGCAGTCGATTCCAGAGCCCTGGCTACACCTTC
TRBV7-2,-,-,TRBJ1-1,CASSSGGTEAFF,TGTGCCAGCAGCTCGGGGGGGACTGAAGCTTTCTTT
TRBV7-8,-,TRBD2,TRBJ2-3,CASSFKRASGSWTDTQYF,TGTGCCAGCAGCTTTAAGCGGGCTAGCGGGAGTTGGACAGATACGCAGTATTTT
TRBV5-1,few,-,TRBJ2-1,CASRKGLLNEQFF,TGCGCCAGCAGGAAGGGCCTTCTCAATGAGCAGTTCTTC
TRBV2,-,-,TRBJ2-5,CASSRASQEAQYF,TGTGCCAGCAGCCGGGCTAGCCAAGAGGCCCAGTACTTC
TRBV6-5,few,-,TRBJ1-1,CASSRTHGTVEAFF,TGTGCCAGCAGTCGAACACACGGGACGGTTGAAGCTTTCTTT
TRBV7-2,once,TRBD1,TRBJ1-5,CASSLTGLSNQPQHF,TGTGCCAGCAGCCTGACAGGGCTCAGCAATCAGCCCCAGCATTTT
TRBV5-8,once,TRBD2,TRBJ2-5,CASNLGLAGTIQETQYF,TGTGCCAGTAACCTCGGACTAGCGGGCACCATCCAAGAGACCCAGTACTTC
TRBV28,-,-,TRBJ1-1,CATLWGNTEAFF,TGTGCCACCCTATGGGGGAACACTGAAGCTTTCTTT
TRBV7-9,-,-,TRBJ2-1,CASSSFRGEADEQFF,TGTGCCAGCAGCTCCTTCAGGGGAGAGGCGGATGAGCAGTTCTTC
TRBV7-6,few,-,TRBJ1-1,CASSYIETTEAFF,TGTGCCAGCAGCTATATAGAGACTACTGAAGCTTTCTTT
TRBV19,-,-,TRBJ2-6,CASRNGPGANVLTF,TGTGCCAGTAGAAACGGACCTGGGGCCAACGTCCTGACTTTC
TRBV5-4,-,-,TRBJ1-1,CASSVPGFEAFF,TGTGCCAGCAGCGTACCGGGATTTGAAGCTTTCTTT
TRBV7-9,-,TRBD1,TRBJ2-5,CASSLPQGEETQYF,TGTGCCAGCAGCTTGCCCCAGGGGGAGGAGACCCAGTACTTC
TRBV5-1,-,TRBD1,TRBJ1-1,CASSPGQGFAGAEAFF,TGCGCCAGCAGCCCCGGACAGGGATTCGCCGGGGCTGAAGCTTTCTTT